Listed here are 24 T cell receptor beta chains from one sample, sequenced in a study of T cell repertoires in cytomegalovirus infection (dated by TCRdb to between 2019 and 2020). The sequencer listed for this sample is Illumina HiSeq 1500. TCRdb trimmed public reads at Q25 via fastp, called clones via MiXCR and kept in-frame beta chains. CDR3 protein duplicates are merged, each entry listing the most common genes and DNA. In all, the sample holds over 200,000 distinct CDR3 sequences, and roughly an eighth of those were seen once. Jointly, the top ten make up 8.5% to 10% of the sample. The sample consisted of PBMCs. These receptors came from a human donor in good health (CMV status not recorded). Some clones in this sample may be carry-over from other donors' samples.

This clonotype was picked up many times. The genes are TRBV7-2 and TRBJ1-1, with D unclear. Germline CDR1 and CDR2: SGHTA and FQGNSA. Deletions cut 4 bases from V and 8 bases from J, with 8 bases between. CDR3 size: 11 residues. CDR3 DNA: TGTGCCAGCAGCTCCGGGTGGGAAGCTTTCTTT. It codes for CASSSGWEAFF.

This clonotype was found a few times. V gene TRBV20-1 combines with J gene TRBJ2-1; a weak D match, TRBD2 (6 bases). Germline V gene sequence: CDR1 DFQATT, CDR2 SNEGSKA (reference sequence). The CDR3 covers 11 residues. V dropped 3 bases and J dropped 9 bases, with 9 bases sitting between them. The CDR3 nucleotides read TGCAGTGCTAGGTGGAGGGCTGAGCAGTTCTTC. It is translated as CSARWRAEQFF.

This clonotype has at least ten counts. CDR3 DNA: TGTGCCAGCAGCTCTCGGGAGGGCCCCTACAATGAGCAGTTCTTC. Protein sequence: CASSSREGPYNEQFF. The chain employs TRBV7-2 and TRBJ2-1; 8 bases fit TRBD2. V lost 4 bases and J lost 2; bases outside the gene matches: 4. Germline CDR1 is SGHTA and CDR2 is FQGNSA. The CDR3 is 15 residues long.

The chain employs TRBV2 and TRBJ1-1; D perhaps matches TRBD1 (5 bases). V lost 11 bases to trimming and J lost 4 bases, with 17 bases between them. The CDR3 covers 13 residues. CDR1 is SNHLY and CDR2 is FYNNEI in the germline V gene. The CDR3 protein is CAPAGGSGTEAFF. The CDR3 DNA reads TGTGCCCCAGCGGGGGGTTCGGGCACTGAAGCTTTCTTT. Drawing the rest from reference TRBV2 and TRBJ1-1, the complete variable domain is EPEVTQTPSHQVTQMGQEVILRCVPISNHLYFYWYRQILGQKVEFLVSFYNNEISEKSEIFDDQFSVERPDGSNFTLKIRSTKLEDSAMYFCAPAGGSGTEAFFGQGTRLTVV.

V and J are TRBV20-1 and TRBJ1-1; D unresolved. The CDR3 spans 12 residues. The V end was cut by 3 bases, the J end by 1 base, with 6 bases between. The germline CDR1 and CDR2 sequences are DFQATT and SNEGSKA (reference sequence). CDR3 nucleotide sequence: TGCAGTGCTAGTCTTCCGAACACTGAAGCTTTCTTT. This encodes CSASLPNTEAFF.

J is TRBJ2-1 and V is TRBV6-2 or TRBV6-3; maybe TRBD1 (5 bases). The CDR3 runs to 11 residues. Per the germline V gene, CDR1 is MNHEY and CDR2 is SVGEGT. Between the trimmed V and J ends, which lost 8 bases and 7 bases, there was a span of 9 bases. The CDR3 bases are TGTGCCAGCTTAAAGGGGAATGAGCAGTTCTTC. Protein sequence: CASLKGNEQFF.

The chain recombines TRBV20-1 with TRBJ2-1, with a tentative D call TRBD2 (5 bases). V dropped 6 bases and J dropped 7 bases, with 13 bases sitting between them. CDR3 size: 12 residues. CDR1 DFQATT and CDR2 SNEGSKA come from the germline V gene (reference sequence). In DNA, the CDR3 is TGCAGTGCCTCTAGGTCGGGGAATGAGCAGTTCTTC. Its translation is CSASRSGNEQFF.

This sequence joins TRBV2 and TRBJ1-2, with 7 bases lining up with TRBD1. The CDR3 is made up of 13 amino acids. Trimming at V came to 6 bases and at J to 3 bases, leaving 4 bases not matched to a gene. Germline-derived CDR1 and CDR2 are SNHLY and FYNNEI. CDR3 nucleotide sequence: TGTGCCAGCAGGCCGACAGGGCACTATGGCTACACCTTC. Encoded protein: CASRPTGHYGYTF.

The table lists this clonotype with many counts. The chain recombines TRBV7-2 with TRBJ1-2, with D possibly being TRBD1 (5 bases). Germline V gene lookup returns CDR1 SGHTA and CDR2 FQGNSA. Trimming took 2 bases from V and 4 from J, leaving 17 bases between them. The CDR3 totals 16 residues. CDR3 sequence reads: CASSLRPGTELYGYTF. For the CDR3, the DNA is TGTGCCAGCAGCTTACGGCCCGGGACGGAACTCTATGGCTACACCTTC.

V and J are TRBV3-1 and TRBJ2-1; the D call may be TRBD1 or TRBD2 (6 bases each). CDR1 and CDR2 from the germline V gene are LGHDT and YNNKEL (reference sequence). The length of the CDR3 is 16 residues. V was clipped by 2 bases and J by 3 bases, with 14 bases between them. CDR3 coding DNA: TGTGCCAGCAGCCAATCTGTCGGAGGGGGCTACAATGAGCAGTTCTTC. Amino acid sequence: CASSQSVGGGYNEQFF.

The chain recombines TRBV28 with TRBJ1-6; D is unresolved. This CDR3 contains 15 residues. With 6 bases removed from V and 3 bases from J, the gap between germline ends came to 12 bases. Germline V gene data show CDR1 as MDHEN and CDR2 as SYDVKM. CDR3 sequence: CASRPQEFYNSPLHF. The CDR3 DNA reads TGTGCCAGCAGGCCTCAGGAGTTCTATAATTCACCCCTCCACTTT.

There are many counts of this clonotype. The chain uses TRBV7-2 and TRBJ2-5; TRBD2 aligns across 7 bases. Per the germline V gene, CDR1 is SGHTA and CDR2 is FQGNSA. CDR3 length equals 14 residues. The V segment lost 5 bases and the J segment 5 bases; nucleotides outside the gene matches: 8. CDR3 sequence: CASSTRWGGETQYF. Written as DNA, the CDR3 is TGTGCCAGCAGCACCCGATGGGGAGGGGAGACCCAGTACTTC.

This clonotype was detected many times. The chain has TRBV6-5 and TRBJ2-7; 7 nucleotides agree with TRBD1. Germline V CDR1 and CDR2: MNHEY, SVGAGI. This CDR3 has 13 residues. The trim removed 0 bases at V and 7 bases at J, leaving 3 bases unmatched. The CDR3 DNA follows: TGTGCCAGCAGTTACTCCAGGGGGAATGAGCAGTACTTC. Amino acids: CASSYSRGNEQYF.

This clonotype was observed a handful of times. The chain couples TRBV25-1 to TRBJ2-3; D might be TRBD1 (6 bases). Trimming cost V 2 bases and J 6 bases, with 9 bases left between them. This CDR3 region has 13 residues. CDR1 is MGHDK, CDR2 SYGVNS, per germline. The CDR3 DNA reads TGTGCCAGCAGTGAAAATACAGGGGATACGCAGTATTTT. Translation gives CASSENTGDTQYF.

This clonotype has at least ten counts. In DNA form, the CDR3 reads TGTGCCAGCAGCTTAGTTGTGAGTGGGATTCAGCCCCAGCATTTT. Translated, it gives CASSLVVSGIQPQHF. The J gene is TRBJ1-5, the V gene TRBV7-2; no clear D. V was cut by 1 base and J by 6 bases, with 13 bases left in between. CDR1 and CDR2 from the germline V gene are SGHTA and FQGNSA. CDR3 size: 15 residues.

The chain carries TRBV7-9 and TRBJ2-3; D may be TRBD2 (6 bases). V was clipped by 4 bases and J by 7 bases, with 15 bases between them. Germline loops: CDR1 SEHNR, CDR2 FQNEAQ (reference sequence). The CDR3 consists of 14 residues. The CDR3 DNA follows: TGTGCCAGCAGCTCGGGGGAATGGAGAAATACGCAGTATTTT. Encoded protein: CASSSGEWRNTQYF. Full variable domain (missing parts from reference TRBV7-9 and TRBJ2-3): DTGVSQNPRHKITKRGQNVTFRCDPISEHNRLYWYRQTLGQGPEFLTYFQNEAQLEKSRLLSDRFSAERPKGSFSTLEIQRTEQGDSAMYLCASSSGEWRNTQYFGPGTRLTVL.

Only a few counts were recorded for this clonotype. The chain carries TRBV28 and TRBJ2-7; no firm D call. CDR1 MDHEN and CDR2 SYDVKM come from the germline V gene. V lost 7 bases and J 2 bases, leaving 6 bases between the germline ends. The CDR3 loop spans 11 amino acids. Written as DNA, the CDR3 is TGTGCCAGCAACGCCGCCTACGAGCAGTACTTC. It encodes CASNAAYEQYF.

The V and J genes are TRBV2 and TRBJ1-2, with a possible D match to TRBD1 (6 bases). V lost 6 bases and J 5 bases, leaving 16 bases between the germline ends. Germline lookup yields CDR1 SNHLY and CDR2 FYNNEI. The CDR3 is 14 amino acids. CDR3 region: CASSRDKSVYGYTF. The CDR3, as DNA: TGTGCCAGCAGCCGGGACAAGAGTGTGTATGGCTACACCTTC.

The chain recombines TRBV12-5 with TRBJ1-2; D is ambiguous. The CDR3 is 13 residues long. Germline lookup yields CDR1 LGHNT and CDR2 FRNRAP. Trimming shortened V by 1 base and J by 8 bases, and 11 bases separated the two germline ends. CDR3 loop: CASGLAGFRGYTF. CDR3 DNA: TGTGCTAGTGGTTTGGCCGGATTCCGGGGCTACACCTTC.

The chain couples TRBV20-1 to TRBJ2-2; D is ambiguous. In germline, CDR1 is DFQATT, CDR2 SNEGSKA (reference sequence). This CDR3 region has 15 residues. V was pared by 6 bases and J by 0 bases, with 14 bases between. DNA for the CDR3: TGCAGTGCAACATCAACTACACCGAACACCGGGGAGCTGTTTTTT. Its translation: CSATSTTPNTGELFF.

This clonotype came up many times. The rearrangement links TRBV28 to TRBJ1-5; D perhaps matches TRBD1 (6 bases). The V gene lost 5 bases and the J gene lost 3 bases, with 20 bases spanning the gap. In germline, CDR1 is MDHEN, CDR2 SYDVKM. This CDR3 is built from 17 residues. This CDR3 reads CASSGGAEGMNNQPQHF. The CDR3 DNA reads TGTGCCAGCAGTGGGGGGGCCGAGGGTATGAACAATCAGCCCCAGCATTTT.

This clonotype has more than one count but fewer than ten. The chain carries TRBV7-2 and TRBJ2-3, with a tentative D call TRBD2 (6 bases). This CDR3 has 22 residues. The V and J ends lost 2 bases and 3 bases respectively, with 33 bases between them. Germline CDR1 SGHTA, CDR2 FQGNSA. The CDR3, as DNA: TGTGCCAGCAGCTTACCCGGCTGGGGCGCTAGCGACCTCGGGGACCCGACAGATACGCAGTATTTT. Its translation: CASSLPGWGASDLGDPTDTQYF.

This chain joins TRBV20-1 and TRBJ2-1; D perhaps matches TRBD1 (6 bases). The CDR3 runs to 15 residues. Trimming removed 6 bases at V and 3 bases at J, with 18 bases between. CDR1 and CDR2 from the germline V gene are DFQATT and SNEGSKA (reference sequence). As DNA, the CDR3 is TGCAGTGCCACTAAGACAGGTGATGGCTACAATGAGCAGTTCTTC. Translated: CSATKTGDGYNEQFF.

This clonotype came up many times. The chain recombines TRBV7-2 with TRBJ2-7; D call uncertain. The CDR3 spans 11 residues. V was cut by 4 bases and J by 7 bases, with 8 bases left in between. CDR1 and CDR2 from the germline V gene are SGHTA and FQGNSA. The CDR3, as DNA: TGTGCCAGCAGCTCGTCCCGGGAGCAGTACTTC. This translates into CASSSSREQYF.